This entry lists 28 T cell receptor beta chains sequenced from one sample in a study of T cell clonality in common variable immunodeficiency (dated by TCRdb to between 2015 and 2016). The library was made by the immunoSEQ multiplex PCR assay. In TCRdb, the immuneACCESS table is reduced to in-frame sequences with V and J assigned. These tables do not hold every clone; where another copy was compared, an unresolved V gene accounts for under half, and the others remain unexplained. With roughly 30,000 clones recorded, this sample contains no clone counted only once. 13% of the sample comes from the top ten. The material sequenced was peripheral blood mononuclear cells. These receptor sequences come from a person aged 18 to 70 in good health.

Points on this clone: Sequencing ends 3 residues short of the CDR3 end; the germline J gene provides the rest. V usage is TRBV20-1 and J usage is TRBJ2-7; tentative D call: TRBD1 (5 bases). The V gene's germline CDR1 is DFQATT and CDR2 SNEGSKA (reference sequence). Trimming shortened V by 1 base and J by 5 bases, and 12 bases separated the two germline ends. The CDR3 has 13 residues. CDR3: CSARGFRVHEQYF. CDR3 bases read: TGCAGTGCTAGAGGATTCAGGGTCCACGAG.

This clone was detected ten times or more. From the germline J gene comes the end of the CDR3, since the read stops 3 residues before it. V and J are TRBV20-1 and TRBJ2-1, with D perhaps TRBD1 (6 bases). The CDR3 consists of 12 residues. The V and J ends lost 6 bases and 8 bases respectively, with 14 bases between them. CDR1 and CDR2 from the germline V gene are DFQATT and SNEGSKA (reference sequence). The CDR3 bases that were read are TGCAGTGCCAGGGGACCGACGGATGAG. Translating it yields CSARGPTDE. The whole CDR3 sequence is CSARGPTDEQFF.

This clone was counted many times. The CDR3 end falls 3 residues outside the read, so it is completed with the germline J gene. V and J are TRBV15 and TRBJ2-7, with D unclear. The CDR3 runs to 13 residues. Germline V gives CDR1 LNHNV, CDR2 YYDKDF (reference sequence). V lost 1 base and J 4 bases, leaving 8 bases between the germline ends. Incomplete CDR3 DNA: TGTGCCACCAGCAGAGCTAGAGGATACGAG. This sequence encodes CATSRARGYE. The entire CDR3 protein is CATSRARGYEQYF.

This clone occurred many times. The read finishes 3 residues shy of the CDR3 end, and the germline J gene is used to complete it. V and J are TRBV29-1 and TRBJ1-2; possible D gene TRBD1, 5 bases. CDR1 and CDR2 (germline): SQVTM, ANQGSEA. Deletions cut 4 bases from V and 7 bases from J, with 7 bases between. There are 10 residues in the CDR3. The part of the CDR3 DNA that was read is TGCAGCGTTGCGGGGGTTGGC. Translation: CSVAGVG. The complete CDR3 sequence is CSVAGVGYTF. Using reference TRBV29-1 and TRBJ1-2 for the parts outside the CDR3, the full variable domain is SAVISQKPSRDICQRGTSLTIQCQVDSQVTMMFWYRQQPGQSLTLIATANQGSEATYESGFVIDKFPISRPNLTFSTLTVSNMSPEDSSIYLCSVAGVGYTFGSGTRLTVV.

This clone was seen at least ten times. The CDR3 end is not reached by the read, which stops 3 residues before it; the germline J gene fills it in. J is TRBJ2-1 and V is TRBV5-6, with a weak D call TRBD1 (5 bases). CDR3 length: 15 residues. The germline V and J ends were trimmed by 0 bases and 4 bases, with 11 bases remaining between them. Germline values: CDR1 SGHDT, CDR2 YYEEEE. The CDR3 is CASSLGWGPYNEQFF. The sequenced CDR3 bases are TGTGCCAGCAGCTTGGGGTGGGGCCCATACAATGAG.

This clone was detected a few times. The read is 3 residues too short to cover the CDR3 end, so that end is filled in from the germline J gene. The chain links TRBV5-6 to TRBJ2-7; D is unresolved. Germline CDR1 is SGHDT and CDR2 is YYEEEE. Trimming pared 6 bases from V and 6 bases from J, leaving 13 bases between. This CDR3 has 12 residues. CDR3 protein: CASNFWPSEQYF. CDR3 DNA, as far as it was read: TGTGCCAGCAACTTTTGGCCCTCCGAG.

This clone appeared many times. The read comes to an end 3 residues before the CDR3 does, leaving the germline J gene to fill in the end. The genes are TRBV11-3 and TRBJ2-1; unclear D gene. Germline CDR1 and CDR2: SGHNT and YENEEA. The CDR3 loop spans 14 amino acids. With 1 base removed from V and 3 bases from J, the gap between germline ends came to 7 bases. The CDR3 region is CASSLGALYNEQFF. The DNA read from the CDR3 is TGTGCCAGCAGCTTAGGAGCCCTCTACAATGAG.

This clone was counted only a few times. The missing CDR3 end, 3 residues past where the read stops, is filled in from the germline J gene. The chain links TRBV20-1 to TRBJ2-3; possible D gene TRBD1, 6 bases. The CDR3 extends over 14 amino acids. CDR1 and CDR2 (germline): DFQATT, SNEGSKA (reference sequence). The DNA read from the CDR3 is TGCAGTGCTAGGGTGGGGGCGTTTAGAGAGACG. Encoded protein: CSARVGAFRET. The whole CDR3 protein is CSARVGAFRETQYF.

This clone has a count of ten or more. The CDR3 is cut off 3 residues early in the read; its end comes from the germline J gene. V and J are TRBV19 and TRBJ1-2; a possible D gene is TRBD1 (6 bases). Trimming left V 9 bases short and J 4 bases short, with 21 bases between. Germline V lookup: CDR1 LNHDA, CDR2 SQIVND (reference sequence). This CDR3 contains 15 residues. The covered CDR3 bases are TGTGCCAGCAACTCCCTCGCAGGGGAGGGCTATGGC. Its translation: CASNSLAGEGYG. The CDR3 in its entirety is CASNSLAGEGYGYTF.

This clone was detected ten times or more. Coverage ceases 3 residues before the CDR3 finishes, and the germline J gene fills in the end. J is TRBJ2-1 and V is TRBV18; no definite D call. V was cut by 1 base and J by 3 bases, with 4 bases left in between. Germline V CDR1 and CDR2: KGHSH, LQKENI. This CDR3 is built from 13 residues. The CDR3 loop reads CASSPQGYNEQFF. Partial CDR3 DNA: TGTGCCAGCTCACCACAGGGCTACAATGAG.

Details on this clone: Read sequence stops 3 residues before the CDR3 end, and the germline J gene provides the missing end. The chain has TRBV18 and TRBJ1-4; 7 bases align to TRBD1. Germline values: CDR1 KGHSH, CDR2 LQKENI. There are 16 residues in the CDR3. The CDR3 DNA, read in part, is TGTGCCAGCTCACCTCAGGGGGGTCTAAATCAAGACACA. It translates to CASSPQGGLNQDT. The whole CDR3 sequence is CASSPQGGLNQDTLFF.

With regard to this clone: The CDR3 is cut off 3 residues early in the read; its end comes from the germline J gene. The chain joins TRBV19 to TRBJ1-1; the D gene is possibly TRBD1 (6 bases). Trimming shortened V by 3 bases and J by 4 bases, and 21 bases separated the two germline ends. The CDR3 consists of 17 residues. Germline values: CDR1 LNHDA, CDR2 SQIVND (reference sequence). CDR3 bases read: TGTGCCAGTAGTATGGTAGGTTACGGGGGGCAGATCACTGAA. Its translation is CASSMVGYGGQITE. The entire CDR3 protein reads CASSMVGYGGQITEAFF.

This clone was seen repeatedly, ten times or more. The read finishes 3 residues shy of the CDR3 end, and the germline J gene is used to complete it. This chain uses TRBV19 with TRBJ2-4; maybe TRBD1 (6 bases). The CDR3 extends over 15 amino acids. Trimming took 5 bases from V and 3 from J, leaving 14 bases between them. Germline values: CDR1 LNHDA, CDR2 SQIVND (reference sequence). The CDR3 loop reads CASSSNRDIKNIQYF. The CDR3 DNA, read in part, is TGTGCCAGTAGTTCCAATCGGGACATCAAAAACATT.

This clone was observed at least ten times. Sequencing ends 3 residues short of the CDR3 end; the germline J gene provides the rest. The genes are TRBV5-1 and TRBJ2-3; 12 nucleotides line up with TRBD2. This CDR3 spans 16 amino acids. Trimming took 4 bases from V and 0 from J; bases not matched to a gene: 3. The germline V gene has CDR1 SGHRS and CDR2 YFSETQ. The CDR3 bases that were read are TGCGCCAGCAGCCCAGGACTAGCGGGGAGCACAGATACG. Residues: CASSPGLAGSTDT. The entire CDR3 reads CASSPGLAGSTDTQYF.

In its sample, this clone was seen many times. The CDR3 end lies 3 residues beyond the end of the read and is filled in from the germline J gene. This chain connects TRBV14 to TRBJ1-2; D possibly corresponds to TRBD1 (6 bases). Trimming took 1 base from V and 7 from J, leaving 10 bases between them. Germline V gene sequence: CDR1 SGHDN, CDR2 FVKESK. The CDR3 has 13 residues. The covered CDR3 bases are TGTGCCAGCAGCCAAGTTCTCAGGGGTGGC. It codes for CASSQVLRGG. The whole CDR3 protein reads CASSQVLRGGYTF.

This clone has at least ten counts. The CDR3 sequence: CSAAPEGSYNEQFF. The sequenced part of the CDR3 DNA is TGCAGTGCGGCGCCTGAGGGCTCCTACAATGAG. The chain has TRBV20-1 and TRBJ2-1; a possible D gene is TRBD2 (5 bases). The read halts 3 residues ahead of the CDR3 end, with the missing end drawn from the germline J gene. Between the trimmed V and J ends, which lost 6 bases and 0 bases, there was a span of 12 bases. The CDR3 is made up of 14 amino acids. Germline loops: CDR1 DFQATT, CDR2 SNEGSKA (reference sequence).

This clone was recorded many times. Read coverage stops 3 residues before the CDR3 terminus; the germline J gene supplies the remainder. This chain joins TRBV2 and TRBJ2-3, with D perhaps TRBD2 (5 bases). Germline lookup yields CDR1 SNHLY and CDR2 FYNNEI. There are 15 residues in the CDR3. V lost 8 bases and J 2 bases, leaving 17 bases between the germline ends. The CDR3 protein is CASLSRGPYTDTQYF. The CDR3 bases that were read are TGTGCCAGCCTCTCCCGAGGGCCGTACACAGATACG.

This clone was detected many times. Coverage ceases 3 residues before the CDR3 finishes, and the germline J gene fills in the end. The chain couples TRBV5-1 to TRBJ1-6, with TRBD1 identical over 8 bases. This CDR3 contains 14 residues. CDR1 is SGHRS and CDR2 is YFSETQ in the germline V gene. The ends lost 9 bases at V and 8 bases at J; junction bases unmatched: 10. The CDR3 DNA, read in part, is TGCGCCACCCGCCAGGACAGGGACTATTCACCC. Its translation: CATRQDRDYSP. The CDR3, in full, reads CATRQDRDYSPLHF.

This clone was picked up many times. The read ends 3 residues before the CDR3 terminus; that terminus is restored from the germline J gene. The chain recombines TRBV5-1 with TRBJ1-5; 8 bases agree with TRBD1. CDR3 length: 13 amino acids. Germline V gene sequence: CDR1 SGHRS, CDR2 YFSETQ. Losses at the gene ends were 7 bases for V and 4 bases for J; bases not matched to a gene: 4. This chain's CDR3 is CASQRTGNQPQHF. The covered CDR3 bases are TGCGCCAGCCAAAGGACAGGGAATCAGCCC.

This clone was observed at least ten times. The read comes to an end 3 residues before the CDR3 does, leaving the germline J gene to fill in the end. This chain connects TRBV20-1 to TRBJ2-1; the match to TRBD1 covers 7 bases. Unmatched junction bases numbered 7, after V lost 6 bases and J lost 5 bases. Per germline, CDR1 DFQATT and CDR2 SNEGSKA (reference sequence). The CDR3 has 13 residues. The chain's CDR3 is CSAGGQANNEQFF. The part of the CDR3 DNA that was read is TGCAGTGCAGGCGGACAGGCAAACAATGAG.

Details on this clone: The read halts 3 residues ahead of the CDR3 end, with the missing end drawn from the germline J gene. The chain is built from TRBV7-2 and TRBJ2-5; TRBD2 aligns across 8 bases. CDR3 length equals 15 residues. Germline loops: CDR1 SGHTA, CDR2 FQGNSA. CDR3 sequence reads: CASSPGGGRSGTQYF. CDR3 DNA, as far as it was read: TGTGCCAGCAGCCCGGGGGGGGGAAGGTCAGGAACC.

Ten or more counts support this clone. With the read ending 3 residues before the CDR3 end, the germline J gene is used to fill in that end. The gene calls are TRBV10-3 and TRBJ1-4; TRBD1 agrees at 8 bases. Trimming at V came to 5 bases and at J to 7 bases, leaving 12 bases not matched to a gene. Germline assignment: CDR1 ENHRY and CDR2 SYGVKD. This CDR3 has 16 residues. CDR3 bases read: TGTGCCATCAGTCAAAGATCAGGGGGCGAGGGTGAAAAA. Its protein product is CAISQRSGGEGEK. The whole CDR3 protein reads CAISQRSGGEGEKLFF.

This clone came up many times. The CDR3 here is CASRGDLWNYGYTF. CDR3 DNA (partial): TGTGCCAGCAGGGGGGACTTATGGAACTATGGC. This chain joins TRBV2 and TRBJ1-2, with D possibly being TRBD1 (5 bases). The read halts 3 residues ahead of the CDR3 end, with the missing end drawn from the germline J gene. This CDR3 region has 14 residues. V shed 6 bases and J shed 2 bases, with 13 bases lying between them. The germline gives CDR1 SNHLY, CDR2 FYNNEI.

This clone was recorded at least ten times. The read ends 3 residues shy of where the CDR3 ends; the end is completed using the germline J gene. The chain carries TRBV7-9 and TRBJ2-3; 8 bases map to TRBD2. The CDR3 extends over 13 amino acids. Per germline, CDR1 SEHNR and CDR2 FQNEAQ (reference sequence). V was clipped by 4 bases and J by 4 bases; unmatched bases: 1. CDR3 region: CASSSGGADTQYF. The sequenced CDR3 bases are TGTGCCAGCAGCTCCGGGGGGGCAGATACG.

This clone was detected a few times. The sequenced part of the CDR3 DNA is TGTGCCAGCTCACCGATCCCCGGGACTAGCTTTGAC. It codes for CASSPIPGTSFD. The whole CDR3 sequence is CASSPIPGTSFDYTF. The chain is built from TRBV18 and TRBJ1-2, with TRBD1 as a possible D gene (5 bases). Read coverage stops 3 residues before the CDR3 terminus; the germline J gene supplies the remainder. CDR1 is KGHSH and CDR2 is LQKENI in the germline V gene. The CDR3 consists of 15 residues.

This clone was observed many times. The read falls 3 residues short of the CDR3 end, and the missing part is taken from the germline J gene. V and J are TRBV20-1 and TRBJ2-1; TRBD2 matches at 10 bases. The V gene end was trimmed by 1 base and the J gene end by 0 bases; junction bases not matched to a gene: 15. There are 20 residues in the CDR3. The germline gives CDR1 DFQATT, CDR2 SNEGSKA (reference sequence). The CDR3 reads CSARAKGSGGSLYSYNEQFF. CDR3 bases read: TGCAGTGCTAGAGCCAAGGGTAGCGGGGGGTCGCTGTACTCCTACAATGAG.

This clone was detected many times. Read coverage stops 3 residues before the CDR3 terminus; the germline J gene supplies the remainder. This rearrangement joins TRBV3-1 (or the pseudogene TRBV3-2) to TRBJ2-2; 8 bases map to TRBD2. The CDR3 is 17 residues long. The V gene end was trimmed by 0 bases and the J gene end by 3 bases; junction bases not matched to a gene: 6. CDR1 is LGHDT, CDR2 YNNKEL, per germline (reference sequence). The CDR3 DNA, read in part, is TGTGCCAGCAGCCAAGAGATTAGCGGGGAAGACACCGGGGAG. It codes for CASSQEISGEDTGE. The whole CDR3 protein is CASSQEISGEDTGELFF.

This clone has a handful of counts. The CDR3 DNA, read in part, is TGTGCCAGCAGTGAGGGGACAGGGGACAACAATGAG. This translates into CASSEGTGDNNE. The full CDR3 is CASSEGTGDNNEQFF. V is TRBV6-4 and J is TRBJ2-1; TRBD1 agrees at 10 bases. The observed sequence ends 3 residues before the CDR3 terminus, with the missing tail filled in from the germline J gene. Germline loops: CDR1 MRHNA, CDR2 SNTAGT. The length of the CDR3 is 15 residues. The J segment lost 5 bases and the V segment lost 3 bases, leaving 4 bases of the junction unmatched.